Only one count was recorded for the clone carrying this T cell receptor beta chain. The antigen is undetermined. The entry originates in a study of T cells in Graves' hyperthyroidism and ophthalmopathy. Study observations and caveats: Ophthalmopathy, which appeared later, was predicted by the model a median around 6.5 months before onset. Blood also contained most expanded thyroid clonotypes above 0.001. Patients with ophthalmopathy were separated from those with stable hyperthyroidism by a 13 V-J model.

RNA transcripts provided the source from which TCR beta CDR3 regions were amplified. Carried out on the TCR CDR3, a first-round RT-PCR used the HTBI primer set. TCRdb recomputed calls from the multiplex PCR reads with MiXCR, one row per CDR3 protein. This sample yields about 540,000 distinct CDR3 sequences, of which under 60% are seen a single time; approximately 8.2% belongs to the top ten. The germline CDR1 and CDR2 sequences are SGHTA and FQGNSA. Deletions cut 2 bases from V and 9 bases from J, with 13 bases between. The CDR3 length is 13 residues. What was sequenced was peripheral blood or thyroid tissue (not recorded which). This TCR was sampled from a woman between 18 and 30 years old with Graves' hyperthyroidism. The chain couples TRBV7-2 to TRBJ2-5; either TRBD1 or TRBD2 may fit D (6 bases each). CDR3 DNA sequence: TGTGCCAGCAGCTTATTTCGGGGGCAGCCCCAGTACTTC. Residues: CASSLFRGQPQYF.